This entry concerns a single TCR beta chain. Antigen unknown. J lost 1 base, V lost 1 base, and 2 bases had no gene match. CDR3 size: 17 residues. Per the germline V gene, CDR1 is SGHTA and CDR2 is FQGNSA. 5'RACE with 10-nucleotide random UMIs generated the cDNA. In every sequencing run, more than 180 million TCR-beta sequences were generated from 15-18 subjects. Using its own MiXCR run on the 5' RACE reads, TCRdb lists one record per CDR3 protein. The table lists some 87,000 distinct CDR3 sequences, over 10% of them singletons. This entry belongs to a study of neurological immune-mediated disorders. Whole-study results and caveats: The expanded clones of different subjects shared no CDR3 amino acid sequences (suggesting private repertoires in all groups).

Time point here: longitudinal time-point 2. 2 million PBMCs stored at -80 C were the source of the unsorted libraries. This sequence joins TRBV7-2 and TRBJ2-3, with TRBD2 matching 13 bases. This receptor was identified in a female donor with HTLV-1-associated myelopathy (HAM/TSP). The sequencing sample was made of PBMCs. In DNA, the CDR3 is TGTGCCAGCAGCTTAGTCGGGACTAGCGGGGGCACAGATACGCAGTATTTT. Translating gives CASSLVGTSGGTDTQYF. Looking up the rest from reference TRBV7-2 and TRBJ2-3 gives the full variable domain: GAGVSQSPSNKVTEKGKDVELRCDPISGHTALYWYRQSLGQGLEFLIYFQGNSAPDKSGLPSDRFSAERTGGSVSTLTIQRTQQEDSAVYLCASSLVGTSGGTDTQYFGPGTRLTVL.